These T cell receptor beta chains were read from a single sample in a study of blood T cell repertoires in COVID-19. Libraries were prepared by immunoSEQ multiplex PCR; TCRdb keeps only in-frame clonotypes and omits some of them. The sample consists of about 180,000 clones, just under 90% of them appearing once. Sequenced: peripheral blood. Receptors originate from a woman between 65 and 79 years old with COVID-19, enrolled during active disease. CDR3s include the opening cysteine and the closing phenylalanine or tryptophan. A D gene is named only where the DNA matches it firmly. The listing skips clone size in some rows; elsewhere it reads once, few, many or a size class.

TRBD2	-	TRBJ2-7	TRBV27	TGTGCCAGCAGTAGACTAGCGGGAGCCTACGAGCAGTACTTC	CASSRLAGAYEQYF
TRBD1	-	TRBJ2-2	TRBV11-2	TGTGCCAGCAGCCCAACAGGGGGCAACACCGGGGAGCTGTTTTTT	CASSPTGGNTGELFF
TRBD1	-	TRBJ1-5	TRBV27	TGTGCCAGCACCTCTCTAGGGACAGGGGGATTTATAGGTCAGCCCCAGCATTTT	CASTSLGTGGFIGQPQHF
TRBD2	-	TRBJ2-1	TRBV7-3	TGTGCCAGCAGCTTAAATAGCGGGAGGGGTGAGCAGTTCTTC	CASSLNSGRGEQFF
-	-	TRBJ1-2	TRBV10-3	TGTGCCATCAGTGCGGAGGTCCGAGGGTATAACGGCTACACCTTC	CAISAEVRGYNGYTF
-	-	TRBJ1-6	TRBV9	TGTGCCAGCAGCGGGTCAGACAGGACCCTCCACTTT	CASSGSDRTLHF
-	-	TRBJ1-1	TRBV7-3	TGTGCCAGCAGCTTAACAGGGACTATGAACACTGAAGCTTTCTTT	CASSLTGTMNTEAFF
TRBD1	once	TRBJ2-1	TRBV18	TGTGCCAGCACGCCAGATCGGACAGGGTCCAATGAGCAGTTCTTC	CASTPDRTGSNEQFF
-	-	TRBJ1-5	TRBV4-1	TGCGCCAGCAGCCAAATCCTAGACAGGAATAGCAATCAGCCCCAGCATTTT	CASSQILDRNSNQPQHF
TRBD1	-	TRBJ2-7	TRBV7-8	TGTGCCAGCAGCTCCCCGCGGCGGGACAGGGCCTACGAGCAGTACTTC	CASSSPRRDRAYEQYF
TRBD2	once	TRBJ2-3	TRBV4-1	TGCGCCAGCAGCCAAGAACCCGGGTCGCCTAGCGGATTCACAGATACGCAGTATTTT	CASSQEPGSPSGFTDTQYF
TRBD1	-	TRBJ1-5	TRBV19	TGTGCCAGTAGTATGGGACAGGGGAAAAATCAGCCCCAGCATTTT	CASSMGQGKNQPQHF
TRBD2	-	TRBJ2-5	TRBV4-3	TGCGCCAGCAGCCAAGATTTGGGACTAGCGGGGCAAGAGACCCAGTACTTC	CASSQDLGLAGQETQYF
-	-	TRBJ1-5	TRBV19	TGTGCCAGTAGTATGTTAAAGGGACTTCAGCCCCAGCATTTT	CASSMLKGLQPQHF
-	few	TRBJ2-2	TRBV7-9	TGTGCCAGCAGACCCGAAACAGGGATAAACACCGGGGAGCTGTTTTTT	CASRPETGINTGELFF
TRBD2	-	TRBJ2-5	TRBV28	TGTGCCAGCAGGGGGACTAGCGGGAGTTCCGGTCGGGAGACCCAGTACTTC	CASRGTSGSSGRETQYF
TRBD1	once	TRBJ2-7	TRBV12-3/TRBV12-4	TGTGCCAGCAGGATACAGGGGTTCGGCGAGCAGTACTTC	CASRIQGFGEQYF
-	-	TRBJ1-5	TRBV6-5	TGTGCCAGCAGGACCGTGGACAGCCGTTATCAGCCCCAGCATTTT	CASRTVDSRYQPQHF
-	-	TRBJ1-4	TRBV28	TGTGCCAGCAGTCTACCACCGGGTAATGAAAAACTGTTTTTT	CASSLPPGNEKLFF
-	once	TRBJ1-1	TRBV13	TGTGCCAGCAGCCTCGACGGGGAAGCTTTCTTT	CASSLDGEAFF
TRBD1	-	TRBJ1-1	TRBV5-1	TGCGCCAGCAGCTTCGGACAGGCCATGAACACTGAAGCTTTCTTT	CASSFGQAMNTEAFF
TRBD1	few	TRBJ1-2	TRBV19	TGTGCCAGTAGCGGACAGGGGGCGAACTATGGCTACACCTTC	CASSGQGANYGYTF
-	-	TRBJ2-7	TRBV12-1	TGTGCCAACAGGCGCTACGAGCAGTACTTC	CANRRYEQYF
TRBD1	-	TRBJ1-5	TRBV30	TGTGCCTGGAGTACAGGGGGGCCGAGCAATCAGCCCCAGCATTTT	CAWSTGGPSNQPQHF
-	-	TRBJ1-1	TRBV5-1	TGCGCCAGCAGCTTCCAGAACACTGAAGCTTTCTTT	CASSFQNTEAFF
TRBD1	-	TRBJ2-5	TRBV19	TGTGCCAGTAGTCAAGACAGGGGACAAGAGACCCAGTACTTC	CASSQDRGQETQYF
-	-	TRBJ2-2	TRBV5-1	TGCGCCAGCAGCGACTCCGGGACTCTTAACACCGGGGAGCTGTTTTTT	CASSDSGTLNTGELFF
-	once	TRBJ2-3	TRBV9	TGTGCCAGCAGCGTAGGGGGCCGACCCAACACAGATACGCAGTATTTT	CASSVGGRPNTDTQYF
-	-	TRBJ2-7	TRBV6-5	TGTGCCAGCAGCCGAACGGGACAAAGGGACGAGCAGTACTTC	CASSRTGQRDEQYF
-	-	TRBJ2-7	TRBV28	TGTGCCAGCAGTTTTATTTGGGGTCGCGGGGAAGCCTACGAGCAGTACTTC	CASSFIWGRGEAYEQYF
TRBD2	-	TRBJ2-2	TRBV3-1/TRBV3-2	TGTGCCAGCAGCCCAGGGAGGCTAGCGGGATCGCCCGGGGTCGGGGAGCTGTTTTTT	CASSPGRLAGSPGVGELFF
-	-	TRBJ2-7	TRBV28	TGTGCCAGCAGTTTATCACAGGGCGAGCAGTACTTC	CASSLSQGEQYF
TRBD1	-	TRBJ2-1	TRBV2	TGTGCCAGCACAGGTTTAAAGGGACAGATATACAATGAGCAATTCTTC	CASTGLKGQIYNEQFF
-	-	TRBJ2-7	TRBV7-8	TGTGCCAGCAGCTTCGACACCACCTACGAGCAGTACTTC	CASSFDTTYEQYF
TRBD1	-	TRBJ1-2	TRBV27	TGTGCCAGCAGTCCGGGACAGGGATCCTATGGCTACACCTTC	CASSPGQGSYGYTF
TRBD1	few	TRBJ1-2	TRBV3-1/TRBV3-2	TGTGCCAGCAGCCAAGTAGGAGGGGGCCGGGGCTATGGCTACACCTTC	CASSQVGGGRGYGYTF
TRBD1	-	TRBJ2-7	TRBV2	TGTGCCAGCAGTGTCCTAGACAGGGCCTACGAGCAGTACTTC	CASSVLDRAYEQYF
-	-	TRBJ1-5	TRBV28	TGTGCCAGCAGCCCTACAGATATCTATCAGCCCCAGCATTTT	CASSPTDIYQPQHF
-	-	TRBJ2-1	TRBV7-3	TGTGCCAGCAGCTTAATGGCAGGGACTCTCAATGAGCAGTTCTTC	CASSLMAGTLNEQFF
-	-	TRBJ1-1	TRBV11-3	TGTGCCAGCAGCTCCCAGGGTGACACTGAAGCTTTCTTT	CASSSQGDTEAFF
-	-	TRBJ1-5	TRBV6-1	TGTGCCAGCAGTGAAGGAGGTAATCAGCCCCAGCATTTT	CASSEGGNQPQHF
TRBD2	-	TRBJ2-1	TRBV5-1	TGCGCCAGCAGCCCCCTAGCGGGGCGCAATGAGCAGTTCTTC	CASSPLAGRNEQFF
TRBD1	-	TRBJ2-7	TRBV6-1	TGTGCCAGCAGTGAAAGACAGGGACCCTCCTACGAGCAGTACTTC	CASSERQGPSYEQYF
-	once	TRBJ1-5	TRBV10-3	TGTGCCATCAGTGAGTCGAGCCTGGAAGCGAAGCCCCAGCATTTT	CAISESSLEAKPQHF
-	-	TRBJ1-5	TRBV27	TGTGCCAGCAGTTTATCACAGGCCGAGCCCCAGCATTTT	CASSLSQAEPQHF
-	-	TRBJ1-6	TRBV6-5	TGTGCCAGCAGTTCTTACAGGGAATTCTATAATTCACCCCTCCACTTT	CASSSYREFYNSPLHF
TRBD1	-	TRBJ1-4	TRBV11-1	TGTGCCAGCAGCTTCGGGACAGCTAATGAAAAACTGTTTTTT	CASSFGTANEKLFF
-	-	TRBJ1-2	TRBV7-8	TGTGCCAGCAGTTTACAGGCCAACTATGGCTACACCTTC	CASSLQANYGYTF
-	-	TRBJ2-7	TRBV15	TGTGCCACCAGCCGTTATCCGGGACTTTTACCAGAGAACGAGCAGTACTTC	CATSRYPGLLPENEQYF
TRBD1	-	TRBJ1-1	TRBV10-3	TGTGCCATCAGCTGGACAGGGCTAACTGAAGCTTTCTTT	CAISWTGLTEAFF
TRBD2	-	TRBJ2-1	TRBV11-3	TGTGCCAGCAGCTTAACTAGCGGATACAATGAGCAGTTCTTC	CASSLTSGYNEQFF
TRBD2	-	TRBJ2-1	TRBV10-3	TGTGCCTCGGGAGGGCCGAAGAATGAGCAGTTCTTC	CASGGPKNEQFF
TRBD2	-	TRBJ2-2	TRBV3-1/TRBV3-2	TGTGCCAGCAGCCCGGCTAGCGGGAGAACAGGGGAGCTGTTTTTT	CASSPASGRTGELFF
-	-	TRBJ1-4	TRBV11-3	TGTGCCAGCAGCTACGGGGGGGCTGAAAAACTGTTTTTT	CASSYGGAEKLFF
TRBD1	-	TRBJ1-2	TRBV19	TGTGCCAGTAGTAGGGACGCAGGGGGCTATGGCTACACCTTC	CASSRDAGGYGYTF